The next 16 T cell receptor beta chains were all read from a single sample in a study of cytomegalovirus exposure and HLA in healthy donors. The PCR had 60 Vbeta and 13 Jbeta primers. The data were produced by immunoSEQ multiplex PCR, yet TCRdb's version contains in-frame clones alone and is incomplete. The table includes 50,000 to 65,000 clones, under 90% detected once. Sequencing used PBMCs. These receptors were collected from a woman in her late teens or twenties in good health and CMV-seronegative.

Details on this clone: The sample carries other DNA sequences with the same CDR3. This rearrangement joins TRBV27 to TRBJ2-3, with 10 bases lining up with TRBD2. The J segment lost 5 bases and the V segment lost 4 bases, leaving 3 bases of the junction unmatched. Germline loops: CDR1 MNHEY, CDR2 SMNVEV (reference sequence). The CDR3 consists of 14 residues. CDR3 sequence reads: CASSSRLAGDTQYF. DNA of the CDR3: TGTGCCAGCAGTTCCCGACTAGCGGGAGATACGCAGTATTTT.

The V call is TRBV28, the J call TRBJ2-7; D gene unclear. Trimming took 4 bases from V and 4 from J, leaving 5 bases between them. Germline CDR1 reads MDHEN; CDR2 reads SYDVKM. This CDR3 has 11 amino acids. This CDR3 is CASSSTYEQYF. Here the CDR3 DNA reads TGTGCCAGCAGTTCCACATACGAGCAGTACTTC.

The chain carries TRBV27 and TRBJ2-1; tentatively, D is TRBD2 (7 bases). The V end lost 10 bases, the J end lost 1 base, and 14 bases lay between the germline ends. The CDR3 runs 14 residues. The germline CDR1 and CDR2 sequences are MNHEY and SMNVEV (reference sequence). The CDR3 sequence is CAIRRGGSYNEQFF. The CDR3 DNA reads TGTGCCATCCGGAGGGGGGGTTCCTACAATGAGCAGTTCTTC.

Note on this clone: Other DNA sequences in the same sample also yield this CDR3. This sequence joins TRBV27 and TRBJ2-2; 13 bases are a match to TRBD2. Looked up from germline, CDR1 is MNHEY and CDR2 is SMNVEV (reference sequence). With V trimmed by 7 bases and J by 1 base, 9 bases remained unmatched. The CDR3 consists of 18 residues. CDR3 bases: TGTGCCAGCACCCCCTGGACTAGCGGGAGAGAGAACACCGGGGAGCTGTTTTTT. Translating it yields CASTPWTSGRENTGELFF.

This clone occurred a few times. V is TRBV29-1 and J is TRBJ2-2; 16 bases line up with TRBD2. This CDR3 is built from 18 residues. The germline V gene encodes CDR1 SQVTM and CDR2 ANQGSEA. V was clipped by 0 bases and J by 3 bases; unmatched bases: 4. The CDR3 reads CSVEEGTSGRAHTGELFF. The CDR3 DNA sequence: TGCAGCGTTGAAGAGGGGACTAGCGGGAGGGCCCACACCGGGGAGCTGTTTTTT.

About this clone itself: Its ends do not fully match the called genes, so a read error is possible. V usage is TRBV30 and J usage is TRBJ2-4; 7 nucleotides line up with TRBD2. In germline, CDR1 is GTSNPN, CDR2 SVGIG (reference sequence). The length of the CDR3 is 15 residues. CDR3 sequence (DNA): TGTGCCTGGAGTGCGGGAGGCCTAGCCAAAAACAGTCAGTACTTC. Translation gives CAWSAGGLAKNSQYF.

The table lists this clone with a few counts. The J gene is TRBJ2-7, the V gene TRBV6-5; the match to TRBD2 covers 10 bases. Looked up from germline, CDR1 is MNHEY and CDR2 is SVGAGI. The CDR3 length is 15 residues. V lost 5 bases to trimming and J lost 4 bases; unmatched junction nucleotides: 8. CDR3 loop: CASSTPSGSRYEQYF. CDR3 DNA sequence: TGTGCCAGCAGTACCCCTAGCGGGAGTAGATACGAGCAGTACTTC.

As to this clone: One junction end disagrees with the germline gene, perhaps due to a read error. The chain carries TRBV5-1 and TRBJ2-5; 9 nucleotides align to TRBD2. Looked up from germline, CDR1 is SGHRS and CDR2 is YFSETQ. The CDR3 spans 13 residues. The CDR3 DNA is TGCGCCAGCAGCTTGGGGGACAGCGGGAGGATGCACTTC. This sequence encodes CASSLGDSGRMHF.

V usage is TRBV15 and J usage is TRBJ2-7; no clear D. V was pared by 0 bases and J by 3 bases, with 3 bases between. Per the germline V gene, CDR1 is LNHNV and CDR2 is YYDKDF (reference sequence). This CDR3 contains 12 residues. This CDR3 is CATSRDSYEQYF. CDR3 in DNA: TGTGCCACCAGCAGAGACAGCTACGAGCAGTACTTC.

V and J are TRBV27 and TRBJ2-6; 8 nucleotides agree with TRBD2. The CDR3 has 18 amino acids. CDR1 and CDR2 (germline): MNHEY, SMNVEV (reference sequence). The ends lost 7 bases at V and 1 base at J; junction bases unmatched: 12. CDR3 amino acids: CASTPIAGSLSGANVLTF. CDR3 bases: TGTGCCAGCACCCCAATAGCGGGGTCCCTATCTGGGGCCAACGTCCTGACTTTC.

As DNA, the CDR3 is TGTGCCAGTAGCCGACTAGAGCAAGAGACCCAGTACTTC. It is translated as CASSRLEQETQYF. The rearrangement uses TRBV19 and TRBJ2-5, with D possibly being TRBD2 (6 bases). The V gene lost 6 bases and the J gene lost 2 bases, with 10 bases spanning the gap. The CDR3 is made up of 13 amino acids. From germline, CDR1 is LNHDA and CDR2 SQIVND (reference sequence).

J is TRBJ2-1 and V is TRBV19, with 7 positions matching TRBD2. CDR1 is LNHDA, CDR2 SQIVND, per germline (reference sequence). J lost 0 bases, V lost 1 base, and 0 bases had no gene match. The length of the CDR3 is 15 residues. As DNA, the CDR3 is TGTGCCAGTAGTATAGGGACTAGCTCCTACAATGAGCAGTTCTTC. Translated: CASSIGTSSYNEQFF.

This clone was seen more than once but under ten times. This chain uses TRBV2 with TRBJ2-7; a weak D match, TRBD1 (6 bases). The CDR3 is made up of 13 amino acids. In germline, CDR1 is SNHLY, CDR2 FYNNEI. Trimming removed 5 bases from V and 6 bases from J, with 14 bases in between. CDR3 DNA: TGTGCCAGCAGTCCTGAGGGACATCCCGAGCAGTACTTC. Amino acids: CASSPEGHPEQYF.

Only one count was recorded for this clone. This chain joins TRBV28 and TRBJ1-5; no clear D gene. Germline loops: CDR1 MDHEN, CDR2 SYDVKM. The V and J ends lost 3 bases and 0 bases respectively, with 12 bases between them. This CDR3 has 16 residues. DNA of the CDR3: TGTGCCAGCAGTTTGGCGGCGCCCCTTAGCAATCAGCCCCAGCATTTT. Translating it yields CASSLAAPLSNQPQHF. Drawing the rest from reference TRBV28 and TRBJ1-5, the complete variable domain is DVKVTQSSRYLVKRTGEKVFLECVQDMDHENMFWYRQDPGLGLRLIYFSYDVKMKEKGDIPEGYSVSREKKERFSLILESASTNQTSMYLCASSLAAPLSNQPQHFGDGTRLSIL.

V gene TRBV11-2 combines with J gene TRBJ2-7; 8 nucleotides line up with TRBD1. Per the germline V gene, CDR1 is SGHAT and CDR2 is FQNNGV. With 5 bases clipped from V and 2 bases from J, the junction kept 5 bases outside the gene matches. This CDR3 has 14 residues. The CDR3 region is CASSRTGTTYEQYF. The CDR3 DNA follows: TGTGCCAGCAGCCGGACAGGGACAACCTACGAGCAGTACTTC.

The J gene is TRBJ1-4, the V gene TRBV28; 12 bases are a match to TRBD1. Germline-derived CDR1 and CDR2 are MDHEN and SYDVKM. The CDR3 length is 15 residues. J gave up 8 bases and V 4 bases, and 5 bases lay outside the gene matches. The CDR3 coding sequence is TGTGCCAGCAGTTCGTCCGGGACAGGGGGCGAAAAACTGTTTTTT. This encodes CASSSSGTGGEKLFF.